This T cell receptor (beta chain) was recovered during a study of blood T cell repertoires in COVID-19. This table comes from immunoSEQ multiplex PCR, and its TCRdb copy is limited to in-frame clones, with some not included. The data show 130,000 to 150,000 clones, with around 77% seen just once and 8.6% held by the top ten. The sample taken for sequencing was peripheral blood. The TCR was taken from a man in his fifties or sixties with active or convalescent COVID-19.

Here the CDR3 reads CASSLGLAGGNEQYF. For the CDR3, the DNA is TGTGCCAGCTCACTAGGACTAGCGGGTGGGAACGAGCAGTACTTC. The chain has TRBV18 and TRBJ2-7; 11 nucleotides match TRBD2. Losses at the gene ends were 4 bases for V and 5 bases for J; bases not matched to a gene: 7. Germline V gives CDR1 KGHSH, CDR2 LQKENI. The length of the CDR3 is 15 residues.